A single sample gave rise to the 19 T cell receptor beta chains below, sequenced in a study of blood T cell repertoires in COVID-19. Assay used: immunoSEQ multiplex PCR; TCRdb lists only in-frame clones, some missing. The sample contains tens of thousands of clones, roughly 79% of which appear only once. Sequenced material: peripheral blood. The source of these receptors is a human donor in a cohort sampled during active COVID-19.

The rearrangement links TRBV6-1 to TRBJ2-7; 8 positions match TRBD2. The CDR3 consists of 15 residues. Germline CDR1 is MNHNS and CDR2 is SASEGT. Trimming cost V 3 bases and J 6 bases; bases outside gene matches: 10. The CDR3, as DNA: TGTGCCAGCAGTGATGCCGGGAGGGCCGGGGGCGAGCAGTACTTC. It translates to CASSDAGRAGGEQYF.

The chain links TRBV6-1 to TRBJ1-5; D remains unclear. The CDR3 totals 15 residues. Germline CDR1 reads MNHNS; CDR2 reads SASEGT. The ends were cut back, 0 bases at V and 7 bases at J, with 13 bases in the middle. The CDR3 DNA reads TGTGCCAGCAGTGAAGCCCGGCGGGGTAGACAGCCCCAGCATTTT. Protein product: CASSEARRGRQPQHF.

The CDR3 region has the DNA TGCAGTGCTAGTACTAGCGGGGGTACTAATGAGCAGTTCTTC. The encoded protein is CSASTSGGTNEQFF. This sequence joins TRBV20-1 and TRBJ2-1; 11 bases fit TRBD2. Germline CDR1 DFQATT, CDR2 SNEGSKA (reference sequence). The J segment lost 7 bases and the V segment lost 3 bases, leaving 5 bases of the junction unmatched. The CDR3 loop spans 14 amino acids.

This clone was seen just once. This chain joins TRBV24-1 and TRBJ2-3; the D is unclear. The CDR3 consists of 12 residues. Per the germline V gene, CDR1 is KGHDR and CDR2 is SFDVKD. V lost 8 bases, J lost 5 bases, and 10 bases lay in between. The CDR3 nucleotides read TGTGCCACCACCGGCCTAGAAGATACGCAGTATTTT. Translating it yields CATTGLEDTQYF.

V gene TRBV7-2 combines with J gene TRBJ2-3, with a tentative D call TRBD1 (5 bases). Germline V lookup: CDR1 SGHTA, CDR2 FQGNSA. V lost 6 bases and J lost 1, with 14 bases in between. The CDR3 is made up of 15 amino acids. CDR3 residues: CASSRGDEGTDTQYF. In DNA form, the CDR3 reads TGTGCCAGCAGTAGGGGCGACGAGGGCACAGATACGCAGTATTTT.

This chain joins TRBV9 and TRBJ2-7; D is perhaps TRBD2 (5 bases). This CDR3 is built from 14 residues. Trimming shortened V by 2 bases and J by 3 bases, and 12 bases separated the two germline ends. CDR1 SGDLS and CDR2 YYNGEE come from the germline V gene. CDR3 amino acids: CASSVGLSGYEQYF. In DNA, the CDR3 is TGTGCCAGCAGCGTTGGACTCAGCGGCTACGAGCAGTACTTC.

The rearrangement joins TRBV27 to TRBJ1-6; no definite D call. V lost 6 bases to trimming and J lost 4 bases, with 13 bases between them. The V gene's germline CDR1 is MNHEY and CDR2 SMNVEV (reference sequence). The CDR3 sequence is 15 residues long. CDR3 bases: TGTGCCAGCAGCTCACCCCTCCTATATAATTCACCCCTCCACTTT. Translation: CASSSPLLYNSPLHF.

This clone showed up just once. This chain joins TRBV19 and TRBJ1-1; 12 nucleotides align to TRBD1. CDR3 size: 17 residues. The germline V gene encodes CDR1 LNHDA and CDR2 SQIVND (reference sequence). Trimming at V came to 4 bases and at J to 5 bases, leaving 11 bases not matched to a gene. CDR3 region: CASSTHTGTGGETEAFF. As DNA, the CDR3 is TGTGCCAGTAGTACCCACACCGGGACAGGGGGCGAGACTGAAGCTTTCTTT.

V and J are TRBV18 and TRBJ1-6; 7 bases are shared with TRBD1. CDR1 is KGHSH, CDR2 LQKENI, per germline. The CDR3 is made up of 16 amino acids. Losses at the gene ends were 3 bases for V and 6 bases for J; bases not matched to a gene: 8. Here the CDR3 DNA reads TGTGCCAGCTCACCCGCCGCGGCAGGGGGTAATTCACCCCTCCACTTT. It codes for CASSPAAAGGNSPLHF.

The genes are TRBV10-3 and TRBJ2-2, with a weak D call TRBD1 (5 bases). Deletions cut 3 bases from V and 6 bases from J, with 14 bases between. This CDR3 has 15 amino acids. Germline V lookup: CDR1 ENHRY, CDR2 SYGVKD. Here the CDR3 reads CAISEWQGSAGELFF. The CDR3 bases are TGTGCCATCAGTGAATGGCAGGGTTCCGCCGGGGAGCTGTTTTTT.

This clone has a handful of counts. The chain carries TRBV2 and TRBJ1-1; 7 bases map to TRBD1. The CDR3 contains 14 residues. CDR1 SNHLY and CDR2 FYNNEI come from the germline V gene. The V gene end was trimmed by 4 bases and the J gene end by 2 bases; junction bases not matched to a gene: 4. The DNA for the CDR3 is TGTGCCAGCAGTGTAGGGGGCCCAAACACTGAAGCTTTCTTT. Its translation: CASSVGGPNTEAFF.

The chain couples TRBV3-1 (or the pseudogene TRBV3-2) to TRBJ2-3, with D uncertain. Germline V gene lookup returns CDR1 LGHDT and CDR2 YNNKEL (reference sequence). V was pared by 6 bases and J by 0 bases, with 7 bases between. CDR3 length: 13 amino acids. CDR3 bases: TGTGCCAGCAGATTATCTAGCACAGATACGCAGTATTTT. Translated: CASRLSSTDTQYF.

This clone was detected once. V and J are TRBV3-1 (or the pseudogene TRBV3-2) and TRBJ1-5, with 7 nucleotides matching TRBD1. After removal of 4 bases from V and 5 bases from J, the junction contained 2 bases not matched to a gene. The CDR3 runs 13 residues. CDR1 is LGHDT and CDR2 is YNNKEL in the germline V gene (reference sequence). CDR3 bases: TGTGCCAGCAGCCTGCAGGGGGATCAGCCCCAGCATTTT. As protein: CASSLQGDQPQHF.

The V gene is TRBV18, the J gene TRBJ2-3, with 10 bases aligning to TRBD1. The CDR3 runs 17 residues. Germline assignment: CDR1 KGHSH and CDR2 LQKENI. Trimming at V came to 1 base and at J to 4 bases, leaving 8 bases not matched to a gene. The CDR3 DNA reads TGTGCCAGCTCACCACAGGCCGGGACAGGGGCGTCAGATACGCAGTATTTT. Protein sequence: CASSPQAGTGASDTQYF.

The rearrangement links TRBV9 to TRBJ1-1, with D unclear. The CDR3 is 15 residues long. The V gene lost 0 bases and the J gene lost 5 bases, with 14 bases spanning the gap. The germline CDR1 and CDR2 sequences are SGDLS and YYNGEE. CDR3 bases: TGTGCCAGCAGCGTAGATGAGGGAGGGAGTACTGAAGCTTTCTTT. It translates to CASSVDEGGSTEAFF.

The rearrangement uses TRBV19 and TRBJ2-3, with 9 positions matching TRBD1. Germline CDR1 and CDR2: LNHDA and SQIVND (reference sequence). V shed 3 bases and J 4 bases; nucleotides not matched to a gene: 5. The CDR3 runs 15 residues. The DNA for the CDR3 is TGTGCCAGTAGTATCGGGGGACAGGGCCCAGATACGCAGTATTTT. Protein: CASSIGGQGPDTQYF.

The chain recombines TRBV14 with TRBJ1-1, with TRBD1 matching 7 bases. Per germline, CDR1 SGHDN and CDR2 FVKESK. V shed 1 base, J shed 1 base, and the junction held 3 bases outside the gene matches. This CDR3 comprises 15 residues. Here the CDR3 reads CASSQVAGGNTEAFF. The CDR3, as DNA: TGTGCCAGCAGCCAAGTTGCAGGGGGGAACACTGAAGCTTTCTTT.

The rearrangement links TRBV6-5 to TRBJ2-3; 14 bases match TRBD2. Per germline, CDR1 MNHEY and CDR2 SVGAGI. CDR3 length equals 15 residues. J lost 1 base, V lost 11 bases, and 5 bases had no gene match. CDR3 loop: CASEGLAGGTDTQYF. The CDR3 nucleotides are TGTGCCTCGGAGGGACTAGCGGGGGGCACAGATACGCAGTATTTT.

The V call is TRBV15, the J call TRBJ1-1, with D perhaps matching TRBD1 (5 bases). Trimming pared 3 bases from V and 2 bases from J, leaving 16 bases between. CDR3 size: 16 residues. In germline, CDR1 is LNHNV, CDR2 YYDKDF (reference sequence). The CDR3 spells CATSRGGAQFNTEAFF. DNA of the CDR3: TGTGCCACCAGCAGGGGGGGTGCCCAATTCAACACTGAAGCTTTCTTT.